These T cell receptor beta chains were read from a single sample in a study of blood T cell repertoires in COVID-19. Sequencing used immunoSEQ multiplex PCR; TCRdb keeps in-frame clones, though not all of them. The sample shows 370,000 or so clones, more than 65% of them seen only once. Sequenced sample: peripheral blood. The receptor set was obtained from a human donor with acute or convalescent COVID-19. The donor label of this sample is uncertain. Each CDR3 is given with its conserved first and last residue. The D gene is left open where the match is weak. Clone sizes are given selectively: once, few, many, or a class where the clone is expanded.

DNA: TGCGCCAGCAGCCAAGATTGGACTAACTACGAGCAGTACTTC
CDR3: CASSQDWTNYEQYF
length: 14
D: -
V: TRBV4-1
size: -
J: TRBJ2-7

DNA: TGTGCCAGTAGACAAGGGGGCCCCTCTGGAAACACCATATATTTT
CDR3: CASRQGGPSGNTIYF
length: 15
D: TRBD1
V: TRBV19
size: -
J: TRBJ1-3

DNA: TGTGCCTGGAGTGCACAGGGGGTCTATGGCTACACCTTC
CDR3: CAWSAQGVYGYTF
length: 13
D: TRBD1
V: TRBV30
size: -
J: TRBJ1-2

DNA: TGCAGCGGGCACAGGGAATATAGCACTGAAGCTTTCTTT
CDR3: CSGHREYSTEAFF
length: 13
D: -
V: TRBV29-1
size: once
J: TRBJ1-1

DNA: TGTGCCAGCAGTCCGGGAGGGGCAGATACGCAGTATTTT
CDR3: CASSPGGADTQYF
length: 13
D: TRBD2
V: TRBV28
size: once
J: TRBJ2-3

DNA: TGTGCCAGCAGCTTCCCACTTAACAATGAGCAGTTCTTC
CDR3: CASSFPLNNEQFF
length: 13
D: -
V: TRBV28
size: -
J: TRBJ2-1

DNA: TGTGCCAGTAGTATCATCACAGGGTTCATGCCCCTCCACTTT
CDR3: CASSIITGFMPLHF
length: 14
D: -
V: TRBV19
size: once
J: TRBJ1-6

DNA: TGTGCCAGCAGCGCGGGAGTGGGTAATACGCAGTATTTT
CDR3: CASSAGVGNTQYF
length: 13
D: TRBD2
V: TRBV27
size: -
J: TRBJ2-3

DNA: TGTGCCATCAGTGTATCGGGGTCTGAGCCCCAGCATTTT
CDR3: CAISVSGSEPQHF
length: 13
D: -
V: TRBV10-3
size: -
J: TRBJ1-5

DNA: TGTGCCAGCAGCCTCCCTTTGGTGGGAGGGGATCAGCCCCAGCATTTT
CDR3: CASSLPLVGGDQPQHF
length: 16
D: -
V: TRBV7-2
size: -
J: TRBJ1-5

DNA: TGTGCCAGCAGCTTGGGGGGGTCAGGGGCCGGCGAGCAGTACTTC
CDR3: CASSLGGSGAGEQYF
length: 15
D: -
V: TRBV7-6
size: -
J: TRBJ2-7

DNA: TGTGCCAGCAGTTACTCCAACAGGGCTAGGGCTGAAGCTTTCTTT
CDR3: CASSYSNRARAEAFF
length: 15
D: -
V: TRBV6-5
size: once
J: TRBJ1-1

DNA: TGTGCCAGCAGCTTAAAGGGGCTAACCTACGAGCAGTACTTC
CDR3: CASSLKGLTYEQYF
length: 14
D: -
V: TRBV7-8
size: -
J: TRBJ2-7

DNA: TGTGCCAGCAGTCTACCAGGGTATCAAGAGACCCAGTACTTC
CDR3: CASSLPGYQETQYF
length: 14
D: -
V: TRBV25-1
size: once
J: TRBJ2-5

DNA: TGTGCCAGCAGCCCCAATCCCCCAGATACGCAGTATTTT
CDR3: CASSPNPPDTQYF
length: 13
D: -
V: TRBV3-1/TRBV3-2
size: once
J: TRBJ2-3

DNA: TGTGCCAGTAGTATCCCAGGTCTTCGTAACTATGGCTACACCTTC
CDR3: CASSIPGLRNYGYTF
length: 15
D: -
V: TRBV19
size: -
J: TRBJ1-2

DNA: TGCGCCAGCAGCTTGGCCTCACATACACAAGATTATGGCTACACCTTC
CDR3: CASSLASHTQDYGYTF
length: 16
D: -
V: TRBV5-1
size: -
J: TRBJ1-2

DNA: TGTGCCAGCAGCCCGGACAGGGCGGGGGAGCAGTACTTC
CDR3: CASSPDRAGEQYF
length: 13
D: TRBD1
V: TRBV11-1
size: -
J: TRBJ2-7

DNA: TGCAGCGCAACGACAGGGTTGGCCACTGAAGCTTTCTTT
CDR3: CSATTGLATEAFF
length: 13
D: TRBD1
V: TRBV29-1
size: -
J: TRBJ1-1

DNA: TGTGCCAGCAGTGAATGGGGCACTACAAGGCAGCCCCAGCATTTT
CDR3: CASSEWGTTRQPQHF
length: 15
D: -
V: TRBV2
size: once
J: TRBJ1-5

DNA: TGTGCCAGCAGCCCGACAGGGGGCGAGGCAGATACGCAGTATTTT
CDR3: CASSPTGGEADTQYF
length: 15
D: TRBD1
V: TRBV7-9
size: -
J: TRBJ2-3

DNA: TGTGCCAGCAGCCTGCCCGGGACTAGTTCCGTAGACATTCAGTACTTC
CDR3: CASSLPGTSSVDIQYF
length: 16
D: TRBD2
V: TRBV4-2
size: few
J: TRBJ2-4

DNA: TGTGCCAGCACCCCTCTGGGTAGCGGGAGACAAGAGACCCAGTACTTC
CDR3: CASTPLGSGRQETQYF
length: 16
D: TRBD2
V: TRBV7-6
size: -
J: TRBJ2-5

DNA: TGTGCCAGCAGCGCTCCCGGAGTATCTGGAAACACCATATATTTT
CDR3: CASSAPGVSGNTIYF
length: 15
D: -
V: TRBV5-6
size: -
J: TRBJ1-3

DNA: TGTGCCATAAAAGGGACAGCTGAAGCTTTCTTT
CDR3: CAIKGTAEAFF
length: 11
D: TRBD1
V: TRBV13
size: -
J: TRBJ1-1

DNA: TGCGCCAGCAGCCACGGGGGGCCTACAGATACGCAGTATTTT
CDR3: CASSHGGPTDTQYF
length: 14
D: -
V: TRBV5-1
size: once
J: TRBJ2-3

DNA: TGTGCCAGCAGCTTACTTGGGGGGACCTATGGCTACACCTTC
CDR3: CASSLLGGTYGYTF
length: 14
D: -
V: TRBV7-9
size: -
J: TRBJ1-2

DNA: TGTGCCAGCAGCCCCGGACAGGGGGTTTGGATGAACACTGAAGCTTTCTTT
CDR3: CASSPGQGVWMNTEAFF
length: 17
D: TRBD1
V: TRBV5-6
size: -
J: TRBJ1-1

DNA: TGTGCCAGTAGTCGTCGGGGGGGCTACAATGAGCAGTTCTTC
CDR3: CASSRRGGYNEQFF
length: 14
D: TRBD2
V: TRBV19
size: once
J: TRBJ2-1

DNA: TGTGCCAGCAGTTACGCGGGGGCCTCCTACGAGCAGTACTTC
CDR3: CASSYAGASYEQYF
length: 14
D: -
V: TRBV6-2/TRBV6-3
size: -
J: TRBJ2-7

DNA: TGTGCCAGCGGTAGCAACTTCGAGCAGTACTTC
CDR3: CASGSNFEQYF
length: 11
D: -
V: TRBV28
size: -
J: TRBJ2-7

DNA: TGTGCCATCAGTGAGGGGCTAGCGGGAGGGAATGAGCAGTTCTTC
CDR3: CAISEGLAGGNEQFF
length: 15
D: TRBD2
V: TRBV10-3
size: -
J: TRBJ2-1

DNA: TGTGCCAGCAGCTTGGATCCCCAGGGGGCTTTAGCTTTCTTT
CDR3: CASSLDPQGALAFF
length: 14
D: TRBD1
V: TRBV5-6
size: -
J: TRBJ1-1

DNA: TGTGCCAGCAGCGTTCGACAGGGGGCTAGCACAGATACGCAGTATTTT
CDR3: CASSVRQGASTDTQYF
length: 16
D: TRBD1
V: TRBV11-2
size: -
J: TRBJ2-3

DNA: TGTGCCTGGAATTTACGGGCGGGAGGGACCATATATTTT
CDR3: CAWNLRAGGTIYF
length: 13
D: -
V: TRBV30
size: few
J: TRBJ1-3

DNA: TGTGCCAGCAGCCCGAGGACGGGAAATTCACCCCTCCACTTT
CDR3: CASSPRTGNSPLHF
length: 14
D: -
V: TRBV9
size: -
J: TRBJ1-6

DNA: TGCAGCGTTCGCCGGGACAGGGGAACAGATACGCAGTATTTT
CDR3: CSVRRDRGTDTQYF
length: 14
D: TRBD1
V: TRBV29-1
size: -
J: TRBJ2-3

DNA: TGCGCCAGCAGCCAAGAGTACGGGACAGGGATCTACGAGCAGTACTTC
CDR3: CASSQEYGTGIYEQYF
length: 16
D: TRBD1
V: TRBV4-1
size: -
J: TRBJ2-7

DNA: TGTGCCATCAGGGTACGGGGTTCGAACACTGAAGCTTTCTTT
CDR3: CAIRVRGSNTEAFF
length: 14
D: -
V: TRBV10-3
size: -
J: TRBJ1-1